The entry below describes one TCR beta chain. Its antigen remains unidentified. CDR3 length: 17 amino acids. Trimming shortened V by 0 bases and J by 2 bases, and 14 bases separated the two germline ends. Germline-derived CDR1 and CDR2 are LGHNA and YNFKEQ. This sample was taken from a study of PD-1 blockade in classical Hodgkin lymphoma. Regarding the study as a whole: Complete responders showed a baseline diversity that resembled the diversity of newly diagnosed patients.

Assay used: immunoSEQ multiplex PCR; TCRdb lists only in-frame clones, some missing. The sample holds roughly 40,000 clones, 60% to 75% seen once. Patients all relapsed after autologous stem cell transplantation, and there was variation in brentuximab vedotin exposure. The V gene is TRBV4-2, the J gene TRBJ2-1; a possible D gene is TRBD2 (6 bases). The origin of this receptor is a human donor with classical Hodgkin lymphoma. Source: peripheral blood mononuclear cells (PBMCs), taken at baseline. The CDR3 here is CASSQDVASEAYNEQFF. In nucleotides, the CDR3 is TGTGCCAGCAGCCAAGATGTCGCTAGCGAGGCCTACAATGAGCAGTTCTTC.